The 11 T cell receptor beta chains below come from one sample, sequenced in a study of radiation and T cells in renal cell carcinoma. Time point reported: blood 4 weeks post-SBRT, at nephrectomy. The treatment was: 15 Gy SBRT to primary tumor, nephrectomy 4 weeks later. Sequencing was performed with immunoSEQ multiplex PCR; in TCRdb, only in-frame clones are kept and a portion is missing. The sample consists of 140,000 to 150,000 clones, approximately 86% of them appearing once. Sequenced material: blood, taken from a patient whose treatment included radiotherapy and nephrectomy. These receptors were collected from a woman between 50 and 59 years old with renal cell carcinoma.

V is TRBV19 and J is TRBJ2-2; a possible D gene is TRBD1 (7 bases). V was trimmed by 5 bases and J by 4 bases, leaving 14 bases between them. This CDR3 is 15 amino acids long. CDR1 LNHDA and CDR2 SQIVND come from the germline V gene (reference sequence). In DNA form, the CDR3 reads TGTGCCAGTAGTTCTCGACAGGGAGGCACCGGGGAGCTGTTTTTT. This sequence encodes CASSSRQGGTGELFF. Complete variable domain (other parts from reference TRBV19 and TRBJ2-2): DGGITQSPKYLFRKEGQNVTLSCEQNLNHDAMYWYRQDPGQGLRLIYYSQIVNDFQKGDIAEGYSVSREKKESFPLTVTSAQKNPTAFYLCASSSRQGGTGELFFGEGSRLTVL.

J is TRBJ1-1 and V is TRBV7-2, with D possibly being TRBD1 (6 bases). The CDR3 length is 14 residues. Germline-derived CDR1 and CDR2 are SGHTA and FQGNSA. The V end lost 5 bases, the J end lost 0 bases, and 10 bases lay between the germline ends. The CDR3 nucleotides read TGTGCCAGCAGCCTAGGGGGGATGAACACTGAAGCTTTCTTT. Protein sequence: CASSLGGMNTEAFF.

The chain combines TRBV28 with TRBJ2-5; TRBD2 matches at 13 bases. Germline V gene sequence: CDR1 MDHEN, CDR2 SYDVKM. The CDR3 covers 13 residues. With 4 bases clipped from V and 9 bases from J, the junction kept 2 bases outside the gene matches. CDR3 in amino acids: CASSSGLAGAQYF. The CDR3 DNA sequence: TGTGCCAGCAGTTCTGGACTAGCGGGGGCCCAGTACTTC.

V is TRBV28 and J is TRBJ2-2; 8 nucleotides match TRBD2. Germline V gene sequence: CDR1 MDHEN, CDR2 SYDVKM. This CDR3 has 15 residues. After removal of 6 bases from V and 6 bases from J, the junction contained 9 bases not matched to a gene. CDR3 amino acids: CASSQTGLVSGELFF. DNA for the CDR3: TGTGCCAGCAGCCAGACGGGACTAGTCTCCGGGGAGCTGTTTTTT.

As DNA, the CDR3 is TGTGCCAGCAGCTGGGGACAGGGAGATGAAAAACTGTTTTTT. This gives the protein CASSWGQGDEKLFF. The V gene is TRBV5-8, the J gene TRBJ1-4, with 9 bases fitting TRBD1. The ends lost 3 bases at V and 6 bases at J; junction bases unmatched: 3. The CDR3 covers 14 residues. Looked up from germline, CDR1 is SGHTS and CDR2 is YDEGEE. The full variable domain, in which reference TRBV5-8 and TRBJ1-4 provide the parts outside the CDR3, is EAGVTQSPTHLIKTRGQQATLRCSPISGHTSVYWYQQALGLGLQFLLWYDEGEERNRGNFPPRFSGRQFPNYSSELNVNALELEDSALYLCASSWGQGDEKLFFGSGTQLSVL.

The chain is built from TRBV10-3 and TRBJ1-1; 7 nucleotides agree with TRBD1. The CDR3 has 17 amino acids. After removal of 5 bases from V and 4 bases from J, the junction contained 16 bases not matched to a gene. CDR1 is ENHRY, CDR2 SYGVKD, per germline. CDR3 amino acids: CAISYSNQGQGGTEAFF. CDR3 in DNA: TGTGCCATCAGTTACTCCAACCAAGGGCAGGGGGGCACTGAAGCTTTCTTT.

The chain uses TRBV7-2 and TRBJ2-7, with D tentatively TRBD1 (6 bases). Germline CDR1 SGHTA, CDR2 FQGNSA. The CDR3 extends over 14 amino acids. Trimming left V 2 bases short and J 9 bases short, with 17 bases between. The CDR3, as DNA: TGTGCCAGCAGCTTATTACAGAACAGGGTGGCGCAGTACTTC. Residues: CASSLLQNRVAQYF.

The chain combines TRBV9 with TRBJ2-3; 7 bases map to TRBD2. The CDR3 spans 18 residues. V lost 3 bases and J lost 1; bases outside the gene matches: 14. The V gene's germline CDR1 is SGDLS and CDR2 YYNGEE. DNA of the CDR3: TGTGCCAGCAGCGCGGCGGGGGTAACTAGTTTCGGCACAGATACGCAGTATTTT. Translation: CASSAAGVTSFGTDTQYF.

This clone was picked up one time. The chain combines TRBV12-5 with TRBJ1-2; D is unresolved. Germline V lookup: CDR1 LGHNT, CDR2 FRNRAP. CDR3 length: 8 amino acids. V shed 7 bases and J shed 8 bases, with 2 bases lying between them. The CDR3 here is CASVGYTF. CDR3 in DNA: TGTGCTAGTGTAGGCTACACCTTC.

The V call is TRBV6-6, the J call TRBJ2-2; a weak D match, TRBD2 (5 bases). Trimming stripped 2 bases from V and 7 bases from J, with 8 bases between. Germline V gene sequence: CDR1 MNHNY, CDR2 SVGAGI (reference sequence). This CDR3 contains 13 residues. CDR3 sequence reads: CASSYEGVGELFF. The CDR3 region has the DNA TGTGCCAGCAGTTACGAGGGAGTCGGGGAGCTGTTTTTT.

V and J are TRBV7-2 and TRBJ2-7; 7 bases are a match to TRBD2. Germline V CDR1 and CDR2: SGHTA, FQGNSA. J gave up 5 bases and V 0 bases, and 7 bases lay outside the gene matches. This CDR3 comprises 15 residues. In nucleotides, the CDR3 is TGTGCCAGCAGCTTAGCTGGCGGGGAGGGTAACGAGCAGTACTTC. Amino acid sequence: CASSLAGGEGNEQYF.